This TCR beta chain was documented in a study of technical replicates of blood from a few donors. Data came from immunoSEQ multiplex PCR; TCRdb stores just in-frame clones and leaves some out. The sample shows around 78,000 clones, around 94% of them seen only once. This CDR3 has 14 amino acids. Trimming took off 5 bases at V and 4 bases at J, with 14 bases between the two ends. Germline CDR1 LNHDA, CDR2 SQIVND (reference sequence). Material for sequencing was T cells isolated from PBMCs. The chain joins TRBV19 to TRBJ1-2; D is uncertain. The sequence derives from a human donor in good health. For the CDR3, the DNA is TGTGCCAGTAGTTGGCAGGCTCTCTTCTATGGCTACACCTTC. This translates into CASSWQALFYGYTF.